This T cell receptor (beta chain) was identified in a study of blood T cell repertoires in COVID-19. How the authors handled the data: Amplification with reference gene primers provided the estimates of nucleated cell counts. Some clones are missing from TCRdb's copy, which holds only in-frame ones; the method was immunoSEQ multiplex PCR. V and J calls plus clone size are reproduced from that table; the DNA served to infer D and trimming. The sample includes just over 90,000 clones, more than 65% seen only once; the top ten take approximately 15%. Per the germline V gene, CDR1 is MDHEN and CDR2 is SYDVKM. Trimming took 6 bases from V and 5 from J; bases not matched to a gene: 9. There are 14 residues in the CDR3.

The gene calls are TRBV28 and TRBJ1-2; 7 bases map to TRBD1. The sequencing sample was made of peripheral blood. The receptor was derived from a human donor in a cohort sampled during active COVID-19. The CDR3 DNA reads as TGTGCCAGCAGACCGTACAGGGGAGGTTATGGCTACACCTTC. It specifies CASRPYRGGYGYTF.